The sequence of this TCR beta chain was determined in a study of beta chain features in type 1 diabetes. Broader study findings: VDJ junctions from patients with type 1 diabetes contained fewer insertions and more deletions. Patients showed naive, central memory and Treg TCRB repertoires that appeared more similar than those of healthy donors. Whatever favoring of shorter templates PCR might show would apply equally to patients and controls. TCRB CDR3 length was moderately but significantly reduced in all four CD4+ subsets of Type 1 diabetes patients. High-TCR-expressing cells could be over-represented by cDNA sequencing.

This clone was counted many times. Its antigen is currently unknown. All of the isolated RNA was reverse transcribed, so expressed TCRB transcripts were sequenced. Method: immunoSEQ multiplex PCR; TCRdb's copy keeps in-frame clones and lacks some. The repertoire holds 250,000 to 300,000 clones, more than 13% seen once, with 0.015% to 0.02% in the top ten. The CDR3 covers 10 residues. Looked up from germline, CDR1 is SQVTM and CDR2 is ANQGSEA. Trimming pared 6 bases from V and 8 bases from J, leaving 8 bases between. The rearrangement links TRBV29-1 to TRBJ2-1; D unresolved. Sequenced: naive CD4+ T cells from blood. This receptor was identified in a man aged 25-45 years with type 1 diabetes. The CDR3 loop reads CSVREYEQFF. CDR3 nucleotides: TGCAGCGTCCGAGAATATGAGCAGTTCTTC.